This T cell receptor (beta chain) was sequenced in a study of molecular identifiers for immune sequencing clone quantification. Across the study: Within a replicate experiment, RNA obtained from either approximately 20,000 or 98,000 naive CD8 cells was divided into five aliquots, and four of those aliquots were then sequenced. General study results and limits: The study reportedly detected spiked Jurkat TCR RNA from one cell among about 970,000 naive cells. In CMV-specific effectors, clones above 20 copies held over 98% of molecules; naive, under 1%.

TCRdb re-analysed the PCR reads in MiXCR, keeping a single row per CDR3 protein. The repertoire holds tens of thousands of distinct CDR3 sequences, with about a fifth as singletons. CDR1 is MDHEN and CDR2 is SYDVKM in the germline V gene. V was pared by 1 base and J by 4 bases, with 12 bases of the junction left unmatched. CDR3 length: 17 amino acids. Sorted naive CD8 T cells were those defined as CD8+CD4-CCR7+CD45RA+. This clonotype showed up many times. Its antigen is still unknown. Sequencing used naive CD8+ T cells from blood, with Jurkat cell RNA spiked in. Subset given: FACS-sorted CD8+CD4-CCR7+CD45RA+ naive T cells. This TCR derives from a human donor in good health. Some libraries in this study had Jurkat cell RNA spiked in. The chain employs TRBV28 and TRBJ2-7; TRBD2 aligns across 8 bases. The CDR3 DNA reads TGTGCCAGCAGTTTATTGGTTGCGGGAGGTGCCGCGTACGAGCAGTACTTC. This sequence encodes CASSLLVAGGAAYEQYF.